The sequence of this T cell receptor (beta chain) was determined in a study of Siglec-9 on CD8 T cells in melanoma. Method: immunoSEQ multiplex PCR; TCRdb's copy keeps in-frame clones and lacks some. The sample shows around 39,000 clones, about four fifths of them seen only once. General study points: Siglec-9 reportedly marks and regulates an effector memory CD8+ T-cell subset apparently accumulating in melanoma tumors.

Germline lookup yields CDR1 SNHLY and CDR2 FYNNEI. The CDR3 is 14 residues long. Between the trimmed V and J ends, which lost 5 bases and 5 bases, there was a span of 13 bases. Turning to this clone: Antigen unknown.

The sequenced sample was Siglec-9- CD8+ T cells sorted from blood. This sequence joins TRBV2 and TRBJ1-3, with D possibly TRBD1 on 5 matching bases. This receptor was identified in a human donor in good health. CDR3 region: CASSQWQGRNTIYF. The CDR3 DNA sequence: TGTGCCAGCAGTCAGTGGCAGGGTCGAAACACCATATATTTT.